The next 2 T cell receptor beta chains were all read from a single sample in a study of human T cells and chemical hapten exposure. TCRdb passed the RACE reads through MiXCR, listing each CDR3 protein once. The repertoire consists of roughly 52,000 distinct CDR3 sequences, with about 10% occurring once and the leading ten covering under 2%. Time point here: patch test 1, 2 weeks after DPC sensitization. The treatment denotes: therapeutic diphenylcyclopropenone sensitization with weekly scalp DPC. Before extraction, the whole blood was not fractionated, and total RNA was taken from it. The source material was whole blood, sampled in connection with sensitization to the hapten diphenylcyclopropenone (DPC). The receptors derive from a woman aged 40 to 55 with alopecia areata. Some clones in this sample may be carry-over from other donors' samples.

The V and J genes are TRBV7-2 and TRBJ1-1; D remains ambiguous. The V end lost 1 base, the J end lost 6 bases, and 9 bases lay between the germline ends. The CDR3 contains 13 residues. CDR1 SGHTA and CDR2 FQGNSA come from the germline V gene. CDR3 protein: CASSLGRSAEAFF. The CDR3 nucleotides are TGTGCCAGCAGCTTAGGCAGGAGCGCTGAAGCTTTCTTT.

This clonotype has ten or more counts. The V and J genes are TRBV13 and TRBJ1-5, with 7 nucleotides matching TRBD1. CDR3 length: 15 amino acids. V shed 8 bases and J 2 bases; nucleotides not matched to a gene: 9. Looked up from germline, CDR1 is PRHDT and CDR2 is FYEKMQ (reference sequence). CDR3 bases: TGTGCCAGCCCACAGCTTGGGACAGGCAATCAGCCCCAGCATTTT. Its translation is CASPQLGTGNQPQHF.